What follows are 11 T cell receptor beta chains derived from one specimen sequenced in a study of CD8+ T cells in alopecia areata. Extracted RNA was reverse transcribed, and the resulting cDNA served as sequencing template. Sequencing was performed with immunoSEQ multiplex PCR; in TCRdb, only in-frame clones are kept and a portion is missing. The repertoire shows 90,000 to 130,000 clones, none seen only once; the top ten take 15% to 20%. Material for sequencing was lesional skin. These receptors were obtained from a C3H/HeJ mouse with alopecia areata. This mouse strain has H2-k as its MHC haplotype.

On this clone: Gene names are mouse gene names. Coverage ceases 4 residues before the CDR3 finishes, and the germline J gene fills in the end. The chain combines TRBV17 with TRBJ2-7; 13 nucleotides match TRBD2. The V and J ends lost 3 bases and 2 bases, in that order; junction bases with no gene match: 4. The CDR3 contains 16 residues. The germline CDR1 and CDR2 sequences are MNHDT and YYDKIL. Partial CDR3 DNA: TGTGCTAGCAGTAGCACCGGGACTGGGGGGGCCTAT. Translating it yields CASSSTGTGGAY. The entire CDR3 protein is CASSSTGTGGAYEQYF.

This clone was detected many times. These gene names are mouse names. The read ends 4 residues before the CDR3 terminus; that terminus is restored from the germline J gene. Other DNA sequences in this specimen translate into the identical CDR3. The chain carries TRBV31 and TRBJ2-1; TRBD1 might be the D (6 bases). V was shortened by 1 base and J by 3 bases, with 7 bases between the two germline ends. The CDR3 covers 13 residues. Looked up from germline, CDR1 is GKSSPN and CDR2 is SITVG. The DNA read from the CDR3 is TGTGCCTGGAGTCCAGGGGTCTATGCT. It translates to CAWSPGVYA. The full-length CDR3 reads as CAWSPGVYAEQFF. Complete variable domain (other parts from reference TRBV31 and TRBJ2-1): AQTIHQWPVAEIKAVGSPLSLGCTIKGKSSPNLYWYWQATGGTLQQLFYSITVGQVESVVQLNLSASRPKDDQFILSTEKLLLSHSGFYLCAWSPGVYAEQFFGPGTRLTVL.

For this clone: Gene names and germline match the mouse. With the read ending 4 residues before the CDR3 end, the germline J gene is used to fill in that end. J is TRBJ2-1 and V is TRBV17; 7 nucleotides line up with TRBD1. In germline, CDR1 is MNHDT, CDR2 YYDKIL. The CDR3 contains 15 residues. The trim removed 2 bases at V and 3 bases at J, leaving 4 bases unmatched. The covered CDR3 bases are TGTGCTAGCAGTAGAATGGGACAGACCTATGCT. Its protein is CASSRMGQTYA. The full CDR3 sequence reads CASSRMGQTYAEQFF.

A remark on this clone: The gene names here belong to mouse. The CDR3 is cut off 4 residues early in the read; its end comes from the germline J gene. The same CDR3 also results from other DNA sequences found in this sample. The rearrangement uses TRBV19 and TRBJ2-1; 10 positions match TRBD1. The CDR3 loop spans 13 amino acids. CDR1 and CDR2 (germline): FNHDT, SITEND (reference sequence). The covered CDR3 bases are TGTGCCAGCAGCGGACAGGGGGGAGCT. The encoded protein is CASSGQGGA. The entire CDR3 protein is CASSGQGGAEQFF. Filled out from reference TRBV19 and TRBJ2-1, the complete variable domain reads GGIITQTPKFLIGQEGQKLTLKCQQNFNHDTMYWYRQDSGKGLRLIYYSITENDLQKGDLSEGYDASREKKSSFSLTVTSAQKNEMAVFLCASSGQGGAEQFFGPGTRLTVL.

This clone occurred a few times. The genes are named according to mouse. The read finishes 4 residues shy of the CDR3 end, and the germline J gene is used to complete it. V is TRBV19 and J is TRBJ2-5; a possible D gene is TRBD1 (5 bases). The germline gives CDR1 FNHDT, CDR2 SITEND (reference sequence). The CDR3 contains 13 residues. The sequenced CDR3 bases are TGTGCCAGCAGTATGCGCAGGGAAGAC. Protein: CASSMRRED. In full, the CDR3 is CASSMRREDTQYF.

This clone is classed as medium-sized. Genes here carry mouse names. CDR3 region: CASSISAERLFF. CDR3 DNA (partial): TGTGCCAGCAGTATCAGTGCCGAA. V and J are TRBV19 and TRBJ1-4, with no clear D. The CDR3 is cut off 4 residues early in the read; its end comes from the germline J gene. CDR3 length equals 12 residues. Germline CDR1 reads FNHDT; CDR2 reads SITEND (reference sequence).

This clone appeared a few times. Here the gene names and germline are mouse. The CDR3 is cut off 4 residues early in the read; its end comes from the germline J gene. This chain joins TRBV13-3 and TRBJ2-2, with D maybe TRBD1 (7 bases). V was shortened by 3 bases and J by 5 bases, with 14 bases between the two germline ends. The V gene's germline CDR1 is NNHDY and CDR2 SYVADS. This CDR3 is 15 amino acids long. Incomplete CDR3 DNA: TGTGCCAGCAGTGCTAGGGGGCGCGGGACCGGG. Its translation is CASSARGRGTG. The CDR3 as a whole reads CASSARGRGTGQLYF.

This clone was seen a few times. The genes are named according to mouse. The sequence runs out 4 residues before the end of the CDR3; the remainder is reconstructed from the germline J gene. The chain has TRBV1 and TRBJ1-2, with D tentatively TRBD1 (5 bases). This CDR3 region has 15 residues. The germline CDR1 and CDR2 sequences are NSQYPW and LRSPGD (reference sequence). With 3 bases removed from V and 0 bases from J, the gap between germline ends came to 11 bases. CDR3 protein: CTCSAPTEANSDYTF. Incomplete CDR3 DNA: TGCACCTGCAGTGCCCCGACAGAAGCAAACTCC. The variable domain in full, completed from reference TRBV1 and TRBJ1-2, reads VTLLEQNPRWRLVPRGQAVNLRCILKNSQYPWMSWYQQDLQKQLQWLFTLRSPGDKEVKSLPGADYLATRVTDTELRLQVANMSQGRTLYCTCSAPTEANSDYTFGSGTRLLVI.

As for this clone: Here the gene names and germline are mouse. The sequenced CDR3 bases are TGTGCCAGCAGTGATGCAGAGGGGGGGCGA. It encodes CASSDAEGGR. The full CDR3 sequence reads CASSDAEGGREVFF. This chain connects TRBV13-3 to TRBJ1-1; the D gene is possibly TRBD1 (6 bases). The read stops 4 residues short of the end of the CDR3; the missing end is completed from the germline J gene. From germline, CDR1 is NNHDY and CDR2 SYVADS. The CDR3 runs 14 residues.

A note on this clone: Mouse germline and gene names are used. Sequencing ends 4 residues short of the CDR3 end; the germline J gene provides the rest. This rearrangement joins TRBV19 to TRBJ2-7, with 8 nucleotides matching TRBD1. CDR1 is FNHDT, CDR2 SITEND, per germline (reference sequence). CDR3 size: 14 residues. The CDR3 sequence: CASSPGQGVYEQYF. CDR3 DNA, as far as it was read: TGTGCCAGCAGCCCCGGACAGGGAGTTTAT.

This clone was picked up a small number of times. All gene names here are mouse names. The CDR3 end lies 4 residues beyond the end of the read and is filled in from the germline J gene. The rearrangement links TRBV14 to TRBJ2-5, with 12 bases identical to TRBD2. Germline CDR1 SGHDT, CDR2 FRDEAV. The CDR3 loop spans 15 amino acids. The sequenced CDR3 bases are TGTGCCAGCAGTTTATCCGGACTGGGGGGGGAC. This translates into CASSLSGLGGD. In full, the CDR3 is CASSLSGLGGDTQYF.